The 22 T cell receptor beta chains presented below share a single source sample, sequenced in a study of memory CD4+ T cells and cytomegalovirus serostatus. The method was immunoSEQ multiplex PCR; TCRdb's version includes in-frame clones alone and lacks a portion of them. The table has over 60,000 clones, about 81% seen once. The sort gate was single viable CD3+CD4+CD8-CD45RO+ cells for memory CD4+ T cells. Sequenced material: memory CD4+ T cells from blood. These receptor sequences come from an adult in good health and CMV-seronegative.

Only a few counts were recorded for this clone. The chain carries TRBV5-4 and TRBJ2-2; perhaps TRBD2 as D (5 bases). CDR1 and CDR2 (germline): SGHNT, YYREEE (reference sequence). This CDR3 is built from 13 residues. With 0 bases removed from V and 11 bases from J, the gap between germline ends came to 11 bases. CDR3 protein: CASSLVAEGELFF. The DNA for the CDR3 is TGTGCCAGCAGCTTGGTGGCCGAGGGTGAGCTGTTTTTT.

The chain employs TRBV27 and TRBJ1-1, with 8 bases that match TRBD1. Germline CDR1 is MNHEY and CDR2 is SMNVEV (reference sequence). The trim removed 7 bases at V and 5 bases at J, leaving 12 bases unmatched. This CDR3 contains 15 residues. In nucleotides, the CDR3 is TGTGCCAGCAAGTGGGCAGGGGGCGCGAGGACTGAAGCTTTCTTT. Its translation is CASKWAGGARTEAFF.

The chain uses TRBV7-9 and TRBJ1-1; the match to TRBD1 covers 7 bases. Germline V gene data show CDR1 as SEHNR and CDR2 as FQNEAQ (reference sequence). CDR3 length equals 19 residues. V gave up 2 bases and J gave up 0 bases; unmatched junction bases: 15. CDR3 protein: CASSLSARAGGLMNTEAFF. The CDR3 DNA reads TGTGCCAGCAGCTTATCGGCGCGGGCAGGGGGTCTCATGAACACTGAAGCTTTCTTT.

The rearrangement joins TRBV10-3 to TRBJ1-1; D possibly corresponds to TRBD1 (5 bases). With 10 bases removed from V and 0 bases from J, the gap between germline ends came to 12 bases. Germline CDR1 reads ENHRY; CDR2 reads SYGVKD. The CDR3 spans 13 residues. The CDR3 loop is CASKRQMNTEAFF. DNA for the CDR3: TGTGCCAGCAAACGACAGATGAACACTGAAGCTTTCTTT.

DNA of the CDR3: TGTGCCAGCAGTTTCATCCTAGAGAAACCCTCCTACGAGCAGTACTTC. Protein sequence: CASSFILEKPSYEQYF. This sequence joins TRBV28 and TRBJ2-7; D ambiguous. Per germline, CDR1 MDHEN and CDR2 SYDVKM. With 3 bases removed from V and 0 bases from J, the gap between germline ends came to 15 bases. The CDR3 spans 16 residues.

This clone showed up just a few times. CDR3 coding DNA: TGTGCCAGCAGATCAGTAGACACTGAAGCTTTCTTT. It yields the protein CASRSVDTEAFF. The chain has TRBV28 and TRBJ1-1; D gene ambiguous. Germline lookup yields CDR1 MDHEN and CDR2 SYDVKM. Trimming left V 6 bases short and J 3 bases short, with 8 bases between. CDR3 length: 12 residues. Full variable domain (rest looked up from reference TRBV28 and TRBJ1-1): DVKVTQSSRYLVKRTGEKVFLECVQDMDHENMFWYRQDPGLGLRLIYFSYDVKMKEKGDIPEGYSVSREKKERFSLILESASTNQTSMYLCASRSVDTEAFFGQGTRLTVV.

The chain joins TRBV7-8 to TRBJ2-7, with unresolved D. Germline CDR1 is SGHVS and CDR2 is FQNEAQ. CDR3 size: 13 residues. V was cut by 4 bases and J by 4 bases, with 11 bases left in between. CDR3 residues: CASSSETRYEQYF. DNA for the CDR3: TGTGCCAGCAGCTCAGAGACCCGATACGAGCAGTACTTC.

This clone was seen more than once but under ten times. The genes are TRBV10-1 and TRBJ2-1, with D possibly being TRBD2 (5 bases). Germline lookup yields CDR1 WNHNN and CDR2 SYGVQD (reference sequence). V lost 6 bases and J lost 2, with 14 bases in between. This CDR3 has 15 amino acids. Here the CDR3 reads CASSDTSTTYNEQFF. CDR3 DNA sequence: TGCGCCAGCAGCGACACTAGTACTACCTACAATGAGCAGTTCTTC.

This chain connects TRBV6-1 to TRBJ1-2; TRBD1 might be the D (5 bases). There are 15 residues in the CDR3. The ends were cut back, 2 bases at V and 8 bases at J, with 18 bases in the middle. Germline CDR1 reads MNHNS; CDR2 reads SASEGT. CDR3 nucleotide sequence: TGTGCCAGCAGTGAACCCGATCGGCAGGGAGGCGGCTACACCTTC. Its translation is CASSEPDRQGGGYTF.

The chain couples TRBV6-5 to TRBJ1-2; D remains ambiguous. The CDR3 runs to 15 residues. With 7 bases removed from V and 7 bases from J, the gap between germline ends came to 22 bases. Germline V gene lookup returns CDR1 MNHEY and CDR2 SVGAGI. The CDR3 spells CASTERLSSMLGYTF. The CDR3 DNA follows: TGTGCCAGCACCGAAAGACTCTCCAGTATGCTTGGCTACACCTTC.

The chain has TRBV5-4 and TRBJ1-2; D unresolved. The length of the CDR3 is 13 residues. The germline V gene has CDR1 SGHNT and CDR2 YYREEE (reference sequence). V was clipped by 0 bases and J by 7 bases, with 10 bases between them. The CDR3 region has the DNA TGTGCCAGCAGCTTGGAAGGAGTTCCTGGCTACACCTTC. This encodes CASSLEGVPGYTF.

The chain uses TRBV11-3 and TRBJ1-5; D is ambiguous. The CDR3 runs 14 residues. The germline gives CDR1 SGHNT, CDR2 YENEEA. V lost 1 base to trimming and J lost 5 bases, with 9 bases between them. The CDR3 loop reads CASSLGLGDQPQHF. The CDR3 DNA follows: TGTGCCAGCAGCTTAGGCCTGGGCGATCAGCCCCAGCATTTT.

This chain connects TRBV11-2 to TRBJ2-7; 8 bases are a match to TRBD1. This CDR3 spans 14 amino acids. Germline V CDR1 and CDR2: SGHAT, FQNNGV. After removal of 3 bases from V and 6 bases from J, the junction contained 7 bases not matched to a gene. Here the CDR3 reads CASSFGQGSGEQYF. In nucleotides, the CDR3 is TGTGCCAGCAGCTTCGGACAGGGTAGTGGCGAGCAGTACTTC. Combining the CDR3 with reference TRBV11-2 and TRBJ2-7 gives the whole variable domain EAGVAQSPRYKIIEKRQSVAFWCNPISGHATLYWYQQILGQGPKLLIQFQNNGVVDDSQLPKDRFSAERLKGVDSTLKIQPAKLEDSAVYLCASSFGQGSGEQYFGPGTRLTVT.

V and J are TRBV7-8 and TRBJ2-5; D may be TRBD1 (5 bases). V lost 0 bases, J lost 7 bases, and 9 bases lay in between. Germline V lookup: CDR1 SGHVS, CDR2 FQNEAQ. This CDR3 is built from 13 residues. The CDR3: CASSLAGQGTQYF. In nucleotides, the CDR3 is TGTGCCAGCAGCTTAGCGGGCCAGGGGACCCAGTACTTC.

The gene calls are TRBV18 and TRBJ1-1; a weak D match, TRBD1 (5 bases). The CDR3 extends over 15 amino acids. CDR1 and CDR2 from the germline V gene are KGHSH and LQKENI. The ends were cut back, 0 bases at V and 1 base at J, with 9 bases in the middle. The CDR3 DNA reads as TGTGCCAGCTCACCACCGATAGGGACGAACACTGAAGCTTTCTTT. This sequence encodes CASSPPIGTNTEAFF. The variable domain in full, completed from reference TRBV18 and TRBJ1-1, reads NAGVMQNPRHLVRRRGQEARLRCSPMKGHSHVYWYRQLPEEGLKFMVYLQKENIIDESGMPKERFSAEFPKEGPSILRIQQVVRGDSAAYFCASSPPIGTNTEAFFGQGTRLTVV.

The CDR3 region is CASSMDRDQPQHF. CDR3 coding DNA: TGTGCCAGCTCAATGGACAGGGATCAGCCCCAGCATTTT. V and J are TRBV18 and TRBJ1-5; 8 bases match TRBD1. The ends lost 5 bases at V and 5 bases at J; junction bases unmatched: 2. The CDR3 covers 13 residues. Germline assignment: CDR1 KGHSH and CDR2 LQKENI.

The chain carries TRBV11-3 and TRBJ2-5, with 7 bases identical to TRBD2. This CDR3 is built from 16 residues. Losses at the gene ends were 1 base for V and 2 bases for J; bases not matched to a gene: 7. The germline V gene has CDR1 SGHNT and CDR2 YENEEA. The CDR3: CASSLGSSGMQETQYF. The CDR3 DNA follows: TGTGCCAGCAGCTTAGGTTCGAGCGGGATGCAAGAGACCCAGTACTTC.

This clone is a singleton in its sample. The rearrangement uses TRBV11-2 and TRBJ2-2; D is uncertain. The V end lost 6 bases, the J end lost 3 bases, and 11 bases lay between the germline ends. The length of the CDR3 is 14 residues. Per the germline V gene, CDR1 is SGHAT and CDR2 is FQNNGV. CDR3 coding DNA: TGTGCCAGCAGTCCGGACGGCTACACCGGGGAGCTGTTTTTT. Translation gives CASSPDGYTGELFF.

The chain is built from TRBV5-5 and TRBJ2-7, with D uncertain. The V gene's germline CDR1 is SGHKS and CDR2 YYEKEE (reference sequence). The CDR3 runs 13 residues. V was clipped by 3 bases and J by 1 base, with 8 bases between them. The CDR3 is CASSSRISYEQYF. The CDR3 nucleotides are TGTGCCAGCAGCTCCAGGATATCCTACGAGCAGTACTTC.

The genes are TRBV5-1 and TRBJ1-1; 9 nucleotides align to TRBD1. The CDR3 runs 15 residues. V trimming: 4 bases; J trimming: 1 base; junction bases outside the gene matches: 5. Per germline, CDR1 SGHRS and CDR2 YFSETQ. The CDR3 sequence is CASSPRGQGNTEAFF. DNA of the CDR3: TGCGCCAGCAGCCCCAGGGGACAGGGGAACACTGAAGCTTTCTTT. Full variable domain (remainder filled in from reference TRBV5-1 and TRBJ1-1): KAGVTQTPRYLIKTRGQQVTLSCSPISGHRSVSWYQQTPGQGLQFLFEYFSETQRNKGNFPGRFSGRQFSNSRSEMNVSTLELGDSALYLCASSPRGQGNTEAFFGQGTRLTVV.

Worth noting for this clone: Other nucleotide sequences from this sample produce the same CDR3. The V gene is TRBV20-1, the J gene TRBJ2-3; D is undetermined. The CDR3 covers 11 residues. Germline V gene data show CDR1 as DFQATT and CDR2 as SNEGSKA (reference sequence). V lost 6 bases, J lost 0 bases, and 4 bases lay in between. CDR3 in DNA: TGCAGTGCGCGGAGCACAGATACGCAGTATTTT. Translating it yields CSARSTDTQYF.

This clone was seen just once. The rearrangement uses TRBV30 and TRBJ1-5; TRBD1 matches 7 bases. CDR1 and CDR2 (germline): GTSNPN, SVGIG (reference sequence). This CDR3 has 14 residues. The V and J ends lost 2 bases and 7 bases, in that order; junction bases with no gene match: 8. CDR3 DNA sequence: TGTGCCTGGAGTTCCGGACAGGTCTCGCAGCCCCAGCATTTT. Encoded protein: CAWSSGQVSQPQHF.